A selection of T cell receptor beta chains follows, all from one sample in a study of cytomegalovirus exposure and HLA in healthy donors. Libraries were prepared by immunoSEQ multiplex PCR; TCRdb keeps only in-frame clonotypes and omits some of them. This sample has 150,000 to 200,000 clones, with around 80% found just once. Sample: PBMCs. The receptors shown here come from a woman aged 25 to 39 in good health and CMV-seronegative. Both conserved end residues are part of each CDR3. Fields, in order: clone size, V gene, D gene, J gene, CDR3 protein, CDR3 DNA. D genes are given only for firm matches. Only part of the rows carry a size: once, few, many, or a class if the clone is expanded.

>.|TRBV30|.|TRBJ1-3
CACGRGSGNTIYF
TGTGCCTGCGGCAGGGGTTCTGGAAACACCATATATTTT
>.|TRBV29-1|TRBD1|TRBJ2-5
CSVNSRDSGETQYF
TGCAGCGTTAACTCCCGGGACAGCGGAGAGACCCAGTACTTC
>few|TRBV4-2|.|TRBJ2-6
CASSQDTGFNGANVLTF
TGTGCCAGCAGCCAAGATACAGGGTTTAACGGGGCCAACGTCCTGACTTTC
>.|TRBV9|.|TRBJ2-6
CASSVTSGANVLTF
TGTGCCAGCAGCGTAACATCTGGGGCCAACGTCCTGACTTTC
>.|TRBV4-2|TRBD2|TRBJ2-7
CASSQVAGRQYF
TGTGCCAGCAGCCAGGTAGCGGGGAGGCAGTACTTC
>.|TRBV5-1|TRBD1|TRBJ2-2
CASSRSGTGDPNTGELFF
TGCGCCAGCAGCCGTTCCGGGACAGGGGATCCGAACACCGGGGAGCTGTTTTTT
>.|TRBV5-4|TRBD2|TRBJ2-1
CASSLASGGANLQEQFF
TGTGCCAGCAGCTTGGCTAGCGGGGGGGCCAATTTGCAGGAGCAGTTCTTC
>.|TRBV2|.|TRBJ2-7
CASSVQGTDEQYF
TGTGCCAGCAGTGTACAGGGTACCGACGAGCAGTACTTC
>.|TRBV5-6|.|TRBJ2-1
CASSFFANEQFF
TGTGCCAGCAGCTTTTTCGCGAATGAGCAGTTCTTC
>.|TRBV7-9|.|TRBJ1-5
CASSLAGGGQPQHF
TGTGCCAGCAGCTTAGCTGGGGGAGGCCAGCCCCAGCATTTT
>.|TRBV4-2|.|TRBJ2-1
CASSQVSGADEQFF
TGTGCCAGCAGCCAAGTCTCAGGGGCGGATGAGCAGTTCTTC
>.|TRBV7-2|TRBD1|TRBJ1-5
CASRLTGGSQPQHF
TGTGCCAGCAGGTTGACAGGGGGCAGTCAGCCCCAGCATTTT
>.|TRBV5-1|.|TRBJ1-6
CASSLMGGGSPLHF
TGCGCCAGCAGCTTGATGGGGGGGGGTTCACCCCTCCACTTT
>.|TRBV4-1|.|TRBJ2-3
CASRTTEETDTQYF
TGCGCCAGCAGGACCACGGAGGAGACAGATACGCAGTATTTT
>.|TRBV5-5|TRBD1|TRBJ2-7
CASSPGQGAYEQYF
TGTGCCAGCAGCCCCGGACAGGGGGCCTACGAGCAGTACTTC
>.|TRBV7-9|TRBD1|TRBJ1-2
CASSLAGTDYYGYTF
TGTGCCAGCAGCTTAGCGGGGACAGATTACTATGGCTACACCTTC
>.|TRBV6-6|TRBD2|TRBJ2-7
CASSYARLAGAHEQYF
TGTGCCAGCAGTTATGCCAGACTAGCGGGGGCCCACGAGCAGTACTTC
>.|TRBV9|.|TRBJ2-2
CASSVGPANTGELFF
TGTGCCAGCAGCGTAGGGCCCGCGAACACCGGGGAGCTGTTTTTT
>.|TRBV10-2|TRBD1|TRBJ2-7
CASMTDRVKSYEQYF
TGCGCCAGCATGACAGACAGGGTGAAATCCTACGAGCAGTACTTC
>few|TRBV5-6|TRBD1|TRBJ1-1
CASSLISGTDEAFF
TGTGCCAGCAGCTTGATTTCCGGGACAGACGAAGCTTTCTTT
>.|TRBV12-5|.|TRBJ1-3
CASQQTISGNTIYF
TGTGCTAGTCAGCAGACAATCTCTGGAAACACCATATATTTT
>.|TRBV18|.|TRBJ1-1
CASSPPLTGLNTEAFF
TGTGCCAGCTCACCGCCATTAACAGGGTTGAACACTGAAGCTTTCTTT
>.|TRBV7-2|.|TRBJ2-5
CASSLYGGGLETQYF
TGTGCCAGCAGCTTATATGGGGGGGGCCTGGAGACCCAGTACTTC
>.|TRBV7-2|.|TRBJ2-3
CASSSPSSTDTQYF
TGTGCCAGCAGCTCACCGAGTAGCACAGATACGCAGTATTTT
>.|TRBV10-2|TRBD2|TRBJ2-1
CASSLPSGGFYNEQFF
TGCGCCAGCAGTCTACCTAGCGGGGGGTTCTACAATGAGCAGTTCTTC
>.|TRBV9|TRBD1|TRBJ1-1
CASSSHPGGTEAFF
TGTGCCAGCAGCTCGCACCCAGGGGGCACTGAAGCTTTCTTT
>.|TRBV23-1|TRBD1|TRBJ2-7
CASSHRTGGPYEQYF
TGCGCCAGCAGTCACAGGACAGGGGGCCCCTACGAGCAGTACTTC
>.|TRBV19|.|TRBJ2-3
CASSLRQISTDTQYF
TGTGCCAGTAGTCTGCGACAGATAAGCACAGATACGCAGTATTTT
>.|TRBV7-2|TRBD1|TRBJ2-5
CASSVLGGETQYF
TGTGCCAGCAGCGTACTAGGGGGCGAGACCCAGTACTTC
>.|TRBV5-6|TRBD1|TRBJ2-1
CASSSDRSSYNEQFF
TGTGCCAGCAGCTCGGACAGGAGCTCCTACAATGAGCAGTTCTTC
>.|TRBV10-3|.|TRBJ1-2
CAISEQPSYGYTF
TGTGCCATCAGTGAACAGCCCTCCTATGGCTACACCTTC
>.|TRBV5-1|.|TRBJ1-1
CASSLDGGPVSTEAFF
TGCGCCAGCAGCTTGGACGGGGGTCCGGTGAGCACTGAAGCTTTCTTT
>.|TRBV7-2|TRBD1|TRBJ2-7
CASTRQITGTVASYEQYF
TGTGCCAGCACCCGACAAATCACCGGGACAGTCGCCTCCTACGAGCAGTACTTC
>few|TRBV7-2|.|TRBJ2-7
CASSLGAHYEQYF
TGTGCCAGCAGCTTAGGAGCCCACTACGAGCAGTACTTC
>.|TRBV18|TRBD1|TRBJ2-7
CASSPYTGGSYEQYF
TGTGCCAGCTCACCATACACAGGGGGATCCTACGAGCAGTACTTC
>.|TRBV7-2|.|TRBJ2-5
CASSRDSQETQYF
TGTGCCAGCAGCAGAGACAGCCAAGAGACCCAGTACTTC
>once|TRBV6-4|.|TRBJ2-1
CASSDEGEQFF
TGTGCCAGCAGTGACGAGGGTGAGCAGTTCTTC
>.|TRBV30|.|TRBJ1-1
CAWSDLQGRNTEAFF
TGTGCCTGGAGCGATTTACAGGGTCGGAACACTGAAGCTTTCTTT
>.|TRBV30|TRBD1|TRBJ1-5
CAWSGDRRNQPQHF
TGTGCCTGGAGTGGGGACAGAAGGAATCAGCCCCAGCATTTT
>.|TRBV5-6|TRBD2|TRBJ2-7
CASSLSGLASSYEQYF
TGTGCCAGCAGCTTGTCGGGACTAGCCAGCTCCTACGAGCAGTACTTC
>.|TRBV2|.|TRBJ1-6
CAQQDGGGNSPLHF
TGTGCTCAGCAAGACGGGGGAGGCAATTCACCCCTCCACTTT
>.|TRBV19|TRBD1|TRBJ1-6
CASSTVAGGQGRSPLHF
TGTGCCAGTAGTACCGTCGCGGGAGGACAGGGGCGGTCACCCCTCCACTTT
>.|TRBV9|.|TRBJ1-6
CASSVATGGSYNSPLHF
TGTGCCAGCAGCGTAGCGACTGGAGGCTCCTATAATTCACCCCTCCACTTT
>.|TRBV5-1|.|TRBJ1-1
CASSLGSGAEAFF
TGCGCCAGCAGCTTGGGGTCTGGGGCAGAAGCTTTCTTT
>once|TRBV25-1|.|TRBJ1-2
CASTSHHTGRFF
TGTGCCAGCACGTCACACCACACGGGTCGCTTCTTC
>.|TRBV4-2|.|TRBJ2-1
CASSARNRQGEQFF
TGTGCCAGCAGCGCAAGAAATCGACAAGGTGAGCAGTTCTTC
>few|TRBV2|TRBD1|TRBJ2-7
CASRETGGAYF
TGTGCCAGCAGGGAAACAGGGGGTGCGTACTTC
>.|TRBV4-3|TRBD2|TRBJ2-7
CASSQEWWGGSYEQYF
TGCGCCAGCAGCCAAGAGTGGTGGGGGGGGTCCTACGAGCAGTACTTC
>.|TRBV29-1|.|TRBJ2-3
CSVPMRGSTDTQYF
TGCAGCGTTCCCATGCGAGGTAGCACAGATACGCAGTATTTT
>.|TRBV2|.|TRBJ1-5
CASSETGTFNQPQHF
TGTGCCAGCAGTGAAACCGGGACATTTAATCAGCCCCAGCATTTT
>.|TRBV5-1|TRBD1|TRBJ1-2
CASSVGQPYGYTF
TGCGCCAGCAGCGTGGGACAGCCCTATGGCTACACCTTC
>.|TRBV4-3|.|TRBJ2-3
CASSQTFTDTQYF
TGCGCCAGCAGCCAAACATTCACAGATACGCAGTATTTT
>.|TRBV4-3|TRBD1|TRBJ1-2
CASSQIRQGLYGYTF
TGCGCCAGCAGCCAGATTCGACAGGGACTCTATGGCTACACCTTC
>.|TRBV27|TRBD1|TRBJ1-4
CASRASSGGSNEKLFF
TGTGCCAGCCGAGCCTCCTCAGGGGGTTCGAATGAAAAACTGTTTTTT